The present T cell receptor (beta chain) was sequenced within a study of regulatory T cells in long-lasting Graves disease. Regarding the study as a whole: Patients whose Graves' disease persisted exhibited lower TCR diversity than those newly diagnosed.

Regarding time point: persistent/refractory GD, antithyroid drugs over 5 years with positive TRAb. PBMC RNA served as the TCR library source. HTBI primers from iRepertoire and Arm-PCR of CDR3 regions yielded the TCR beta libraries. MiXCR, run by TCRdb on the multiplex PCR reads, gives a single entry per CDR3 protein. The profile covers hundreds of thousands of distinct CDR3 sequences, with about a fifth appearing a single time and approximately 7.8% taken by the ten largest. Of note for this clonotype: The antigen remains unidentified.

Trimming at V came to 8 bases and at J to 3 bases, leaving 2 bases not matched to a gene. This CDR3 is built from 13 residues. Germline V lookup: CDR1 KGHDR, CDR2 SFDVKD. The sample consisted of peripheral blood mononuclear cells (PBMCs), taken when the disease was refractory, from a patient treated with antithyroid drugs. This chain uses TRBV24-1 with TRBJ2-1, with 8 bases that match TRBD1. This clonotype was obtained from a female donor with Graves disease. CDR3 in DNA: TGTGCCACCACGGGACAGGACTACAATGAGCAGTTCTTC. It encodes CATTGQDYNEQFF.